This TCR beta chain was recorded in a study of regulatory and conventional T cells in RAG deficiency. Assay used: immunoSEQ multiplex PCR; TCRdb lists only in-frame clones, some missing. The sample comprises around 30,000 clones, 90% to 95% of which are singletons, and 0.15% to 0.2% rests with the top ten. Blood CD4+ CD25-low CD127-high conventional T cells supplied the genomic DNA template. The ends lost 5 bases at V and 9 bases at J; junction bases unmatched: 7. The CDR3 loop spans 14 amino acids. The germline gives CDR1 SGHTA, CDR2 FQGTGA. These same records also appear under a second study, on regulatory T cells. From that study: Primers: 52 TRBV forward and 13 TRBJ reverse.

The sequencing sample was made of CD25- CD4+ T cells sorted from blood. The gene calls are TRBV7-3 and TRBJ1-6; 7 bases are a match to TRBD1. This clonotype was sampled from a human donor in good health. CDR3 coding DNA: TGTGCCAGCAGCGCAGACAGGGACGGTTCACCCCTCCACTTT. Its protein is CASSADRDGSPLHF. The whole variable domain, remainder taken from reference TRBV7-3 and TRBJ1-6, is GAGVSQTPSNKVTEKGKYVELRCDPISGHTALYWYRQSLGQGPEFLIYFQGTGAADDSGLPNDRFFAVRPEGSVSTLKIQRTERGDSAVYLCASSADRDGSPLHFGNGTRLTVT.